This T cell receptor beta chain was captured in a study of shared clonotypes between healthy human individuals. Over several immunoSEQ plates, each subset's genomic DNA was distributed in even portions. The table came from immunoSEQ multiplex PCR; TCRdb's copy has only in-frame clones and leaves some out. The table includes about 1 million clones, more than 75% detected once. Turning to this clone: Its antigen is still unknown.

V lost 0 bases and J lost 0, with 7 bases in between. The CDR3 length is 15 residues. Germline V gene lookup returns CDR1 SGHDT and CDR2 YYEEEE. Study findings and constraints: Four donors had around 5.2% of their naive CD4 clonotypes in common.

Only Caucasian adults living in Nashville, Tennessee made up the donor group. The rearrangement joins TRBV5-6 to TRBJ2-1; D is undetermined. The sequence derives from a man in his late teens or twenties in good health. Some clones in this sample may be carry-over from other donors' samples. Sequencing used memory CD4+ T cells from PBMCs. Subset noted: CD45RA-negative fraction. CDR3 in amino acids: CASSLGPSSYNEQFF. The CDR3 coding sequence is TGTGCCAGCAGCTTGGGCCCCAGCTCCTACAATGAGCAGTTCTTC.